What follows are 10 T cell receptor beta chains derived from one specimen sequenced in a study of T cells in Graves' hyperthyroidism and ophthalmopathy. RNA transcripts were the template for amplifying TCR beta CDR3 regions. A first-round RT-PCR of the TCR CDR3 used the HTBI primer set. TCRdb reprocessed the multiplex PCR reads with MiXCR, giving one entry per CDR3 protein. The sample carries hundreds of thousands of distinct CDR3 sequences, approximately 20% recorded once. The sample consisted of blood. The receptors shown here come from a man aged 35 to 55 with Graves' ophthalmopathy.

This clonotype was recorded a few times. V and J are TRBV16 and TRBJ2-7; possible D gene TRBD2, 6 bases. The CDR3 is 12 residues long. V was trimmed by 8 bases and J by 5 bases, leaving 13 bases between them. Germline lookup yields CDR1 KGHSY and CDR2 FQNENV. The CDR3 nucleotides are TGTGCCAGCGGCAGGAGGAGGGACGAGCAGTACTTC. Encoded protein: CASGRRRDEQYF.

This clonotype was observed at least ten times. V gene TRBV9 combines with J gene TRBJ2-7; 7 nucleotides match TRBD2. CDR1 and CDR2 from the germline V gene are SGDLS and YYNGEE. The CDR3 is 14 residues long. The junction had 4 bases not matched to a gene; V was cut back by 0 bases and J by 4 bases. The DNA of the CDR3 is TGTGCCAGCAGCGTAGGATCGGGGGGATACGAGCAGTACTTC. This codes for CASSVGSGGYEQYF.

Worth noting for this clonotype: At one boundary the junction diverges from the germline segment, which might be a read error. The rearrangement links TRBV12-3 or TRBV12-4 to TRBJ1-1; tentatively, D is TRBD1 (5 bases). The CDR3 runs to 14 residues. In DNA, the CDR3 is TGCGCCAGCAGCGATTGGGGGGAGAACACTGAAGCTTTCTTT. Amino acids: CASSDWGENTEAFF.

This clonotype has a count of ten or more. The rearrangement joins TRBV12-3 or TRBV12-4 to TRBJ1-6; TRBD1 aligns across 7 bases. The CDR3 contains 14 residues. With V trimmed by 7 bases and J by 8 bases, 8 bases remained unmatched. The DNA for the CDR3 is TGTGCCAGCACCAAGACAGGGAGATATTCACCCCTCCACTTT. Protein: CASTKTGRYSPLHF.

The table lists this clonotype with a few counts. The chain recombines TRBV6-1 with TRBJ2-7, with D hard to call. This CDR3 comprises 13 residues. Germline assignment: CDR1 MNHNS and CDR2 SASEGT. Trimming took off 5 bases at V and 5 bases at J, with 13 bases between the two ends. The CDR3 DNA sequence: TGTGCCAGCAGTTCCCCCGCTTCGAACGAGCAGTACTTC. This gives the protein CASSSPASNEQYF.

The J gene is TRBJ2-7, the V gene TRBV7-9; D is possibly TRBD1 or TRBD2 (5 bases each). CDR3 length: 13 amino acids. Germline assignment: CDR1 SEHNR and CDR2 FQNEAQ (reference sequence). V was cut by 3 bases and J by 6 bases, with 12 bases left in between. The CDR3 DNA reads TGTGCCAGCAGCTTCACCGAGGGGCCCGAGCAGTACTTC. The encoded protein is CASSFTEGPEQYF.

About this clonotype: Since a much larger clone is just one base distant, this may be a read error. The rearrangement links TRBV3-1 to TRBJ1-1, with a tentative D call TRBD1 (5 bases). The CDR3 runs to 15 residues. The germline gives CDR1 LGHDT, CDR2 YNNKEL (reference sequence). Trimming left V 0 bases short and J 4 bases short, with 12 bases between. This CDR3 reads CASSQEGAGGTEAFF. Written as DNA, the CDR3 is TGTGCCAGCAGCCAAGAAGGGGCTGGGGGCACTGAAGCTTTCTTT.

The table lists this clonotype with a few counts. This chain uses TRBV7-8 with TRBJ2-7, with a weak D call TRBD1 (6 bases). The germline V and J ends were trimmed by 3 bases and 2 bases, with 14 bases remaining between them. CDR1 SGHVS and CDR2 FQNEAQ come from the germline V gene. This CDR3 has 15 residues. CDR3 sequence: CASSFQGTVTYEQYF. CDR3 coding DNA: TGTGCCAGCAGCTTCCAGGGGACCGTCACCTACGAGCAGTACTTC.

The V call is TRBV28, the J call TRBJ2-7, with 11 bases lining up with TRBD1. The CDR3 runs to 18 residues. CDR1 is MDHEN, CDR2 SYDVKM, per germline. Trimming took 7 bases from V and 6 from J; bases not matched to a gene: 20. The CDR3 is CASTDRWGQGGLEGEQYF. CDR3 sequence (DNA): TGTGCCAGCACCGATCGGTGGGGACAGGGGGGGTTGGAGGGCGAGCAGTACTTC.

The table lists this clonotype with a few counts. The CDR3 is CASSLRGVGEKLFF. In DNA, the CDR3 is TGTGCCAGCAGTTTACGTGGGGTTGGGGAAAAACTGTTTTTT. The V call is TRBV27, the J call TRBJ1-4; no reliable D call. The CDR3 runs to 14 residues. Germline-derived CDR1 and CDR2 are MNHEY and SMNVEV (reference sequence). Trimming left V 2 bases short and J 8 bases short, with 12 bases between.